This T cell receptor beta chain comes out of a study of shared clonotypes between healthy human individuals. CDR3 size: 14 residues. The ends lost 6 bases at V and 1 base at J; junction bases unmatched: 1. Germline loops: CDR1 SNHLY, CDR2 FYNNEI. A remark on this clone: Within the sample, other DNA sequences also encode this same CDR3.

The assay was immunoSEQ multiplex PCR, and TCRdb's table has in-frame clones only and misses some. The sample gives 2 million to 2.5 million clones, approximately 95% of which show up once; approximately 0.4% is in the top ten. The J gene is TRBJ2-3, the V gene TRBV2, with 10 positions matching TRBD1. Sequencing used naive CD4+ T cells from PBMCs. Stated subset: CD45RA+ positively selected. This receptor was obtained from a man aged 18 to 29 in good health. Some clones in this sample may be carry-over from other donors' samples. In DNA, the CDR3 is TGTGCCAGCAGCGGACAGGGGGGCACAGATACGCAGTATTTT. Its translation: CASSGQGGTDTQYF.